This entry lists 24 T cell receptor beta chains sequenced from one sample in a study of T cell repertoires in cytomegalovirus infection. TCRdb redid the calling of the reads with MiXCR, one entry per CDR3 protein. This table holds roughly 700,000 distinct CDR3 sequences, around 31% found once. Which antigens these TCRs recognize remains unknown. Sequenced here: cultured PBMCs, sampled from culture after CMV antigen stimulation. These receptors were taken from a human donor in good health (CMV status not recorded). Some clones in this sample may be carry-over from other donors' samples.

The chain carries TRBV7-9 and TRBJ2-1; 8 nucleotides agree with TRBD1. CDR3 length: 17 amino acids. Germline CDR1 SEHNR, CDR2 FQNEAQ (reference sequence). The V gene end was trimmed by 3 bases and the J gene end by 7 bases; junction bases not matched to a gene: 14. The CDR3: CASSLGSTGDSGNEQFF. CDR3 bases: TGTGCCAGCAGCTTGGGGTCGACAGGGGACAGCGGTAATGAGCAGTTCTTC.

In its sample, this clonotype was seen many times. Sequence at one end of the junction differs from germline and may be a read error. The chain carries TRBV12-3 or TRBV12-4 and TRBJ1-5, with D unclear. This CDR3 comprises 13 residues. CDR3 in amino acids: CASSLARNQPQHF. Written as DNA, the CDR3 is TGTGCCAGCAGCTTAGCTCGGAATCAGCCCCAGCATTTT.

In its sample, this clonotype was seen a few times. This rearrangement joins TRBV7-6 to TRBJ2-1; TRBD1 matches at 9 bases. The V gene end was trimmed by 5 bases and the J gene end by 9 bases; junction bases not matched to a gene: 5. This CDR3 comprises 13 residues. Germline V gene data show CDR1 as SGHVS and CDR2 as FNYEAQ. CDR3 bases: TGTGCCAGCAGCGCGACAGGGGGTTCTGAGCAGTTCTTC. It codes for CASSATGGSEQFF.

This clonotype was counted only a few times. The chain has TRBV6-5 and TRBJ1-2; no clear D gene. Trimming took 8 bases from V and 13 from J, leaving 14 bases between them. Germline-derived CDR1 and CDR2 are MNHEY and SVGAGI. The CDR3 runs to 10 residues. CDR3 bases: TGTGCCAGCGGAAGGACCCTTAGCACCTTC. Translation: CASGRTLSTF.

This chain uses TRBV29-1 with TRBJ2-5; 7 bases are shared with TRBD1. This CDR3 is built from 13 residues. CDR1 and CDR2 (germline): SQVTM, ANQGSEA. The trim removed 4 bases at V and 2 bases at J, leaving 4 bases unmatched. The CDR3 region is CSVAGGAQETQYF. The CDR3 region has the DNA TGCAGCGTTGCAGGGGGAGCGCAAGAGACCCAGTACTTC. Using reference TRBV29-1 and TRBJ2-5 for the parts outside the CDR3, the full variable domain is SAVISQKPSRDICQRGTSLTIQCQVDSQVTMMFWYRQQPGQSLTLIATANQGSEATYESGFVIDKFPISRPNLTFSTLTVSNMSPEDSSIYLCSVAGGAQETQYFGPGTRLLVL.

The gene calls are TRBV3-1 and TRBJ2-1, with 11 positions matching TRBD2. The CDR3 runs 16 residues. Germline CDR1 reads LGHDT; CDR2 reads YNNKEL (reference sequence). V was pared by 4 bases and J by 2 bases, with 4 bases of the junction left unmatched. CDR3 region: CASSLAGGSTYNEQFF. The CDR3 DNA reads as TGTGCCAGCAGCCTAGCGGGAGGGAGCACCTACAATGAGCAGTTCTTC.

The genes are TRBV2 and TRBJ2-4; D gene unclear. CDR3 length: 13 residues. Per the germline V gene, CDR1 is SNHLY and CDR2 is FYNNEI. Deletions cut 7 bases from V and 0 bases from J, with 7 bases between. CDR3 DNA sequence: TGTGCCAGCAAAGGGCTAGCCAAAAACATTCAGTACTTC. Encoded protein: CASKGLAKNIQYF.

This clonotype showed up just a few times. V usage is TRBV7-2 and J usage is TRBJ1-1, with D possibly TRBD1 on 5 matching bases. The CDR3 runs to 12 residues. Trimming shortened V by 6 bases and J by 8 bases, and 13 bases separated the two germline ends. Looked up from germline, CDR1 is SGHTA and CDR2 is FQGNSA. The CDR3 sequence is CASRITGPEAFF. The CDR3 DNA follows: TGTGCCAGCAGAATCACAGGCCCCGAAGCTTTCTTT. Full variable domain (missing parts from reference TRBV7-2 and TRBJ1-1): GAGVSQSPSNKVTEKGKDVELRCDPISGHTALYWYRQSLGQGLEFLIYFQGNSAPDKSGLPSDRFSAERTGGSVSTLTIQRTQQEDSAVYLCASRITGPEAFFGQGTRLTVV.

Only a few counts were recorded for this clonotype. The chain uses TRBV7-6 and TRBJ1-2; possibly TRBD1 for D (5 bases). CDR3 length: 14 amino acids. V dropped 3 bases and J dropped 4 bases, with 12 bases sitting between them. Germline CDR1 and CDR2: SGHVS and FNYEAQ. CDR3 loop: CASSLGTESYGYTF. For the CDR3, the DNA is TGTGCCAGCAGCTTGGGGACGGAGAGCTATGGCTACACCTTC.

A few counts support this clonotype. The V gene is TRBV7-2, the J gene TRBJ2-7; D is possibly TRBD1 or TRBD2 (5 bases each). The CDR3 extends over 15 amino acids. Looked up from germline, CDR1 is SGHTA and CDR2 is FQGNSA. Trimming pared 6 bases from V and 4 bases from J, leaving 19 bases between. The CDR3 bases are TGTGCCAGCAGGTCGTTGGGGGTCAGTGGGTACGAGCAGTACTTC. It codes for CASRSLGVSGYEQYF.

This clonotype appeared many times. The chain has TRBV7-9 and TRBJ2-4; TRBD2 matches at 9 bases. CDR1 is SEHNR, CDR2 FQNEAQ, per germline (reference sequence). The CDR3 runs to 16 residues. Losses at the gene ends were 4 bases for V and 3 bases for J; bases not matched to a gene: 7. The CDR3 nucleotides are TGTGCCAGCAGCTCCCGACTAGCGGTTCACAAAAACATTCAGTACTTC. Translated, it gives CASSSRLAVHKNIQYF.

This clonotype was seen many times. The CDR3 DNA follows: TGTGCCAGCAGCTTGGACGGGAGCTATGGCTACACCTTC. Protein sequence: CASSLDGSYGYTF. The chain combines TRBV7-2 with TRBJ1-2; D not resolved. The CDR3 is 13 amino acids. V was cut by 3 bases and J by 4 bases, with 9 bases left in between. Looked up from germline, CDR1 is SGHTA and CDR2 is FQGNSA. Based on the CDR3 plus reference TRBV7-2 and TRBJ1-2, the full variable domain is GAGVSQSPSNKVTEKGKDVELRCDPISGHTALYWYRQSLGQGLEFLIYFQGNSAPDKSGLPSDRFSAERTGGSVSTLTIQRTQQEDSAVYLCASSLDGSYGYTFGSGTRLTVV.

The chain links TRBV29-1 to TRBJ2-3; TRBD2 aligns across 12 bases. This CDR3 region has 15 residues. The V gene's germline CDR1 is SQVTM and CDR2 ANQGSEA. V shed 3 bases, J shed 4 bases, and the junction held 5 bases outside the gene matches. CDR3 sequence: CSVDDGLAGPDTQYF. DNA of the CDR3: TGCAGCGTTGACGACGGACTAGCGGGACCAGATACGCAGTATTTT.

This clonotype was found a few times. The rearrangement joins TRBV15 to TRBJ2-3, with no clear D. The CDR3 loop spans 13 amino acids. V lost 1 base and J lost 5, with 7 bases in between. CDR1 and CDR2 from the germline V gene are LNHNV and YYDKDF (reference sequence). CDR3 in DNA: TGTGCCACCAGCAGAGTGGCTGTAGATACGCAGTATTTT. It translates to CATSRVAVDTQYF.

V is TRBV3-1 and J is TRBJ2-1, with 10 bases that match TRBD2. V lost 1 base to trimming and J lost 7 bases; unmatched junction nucleotides: 10. Germline V gene data show CDR1 as LGHDT and CDR2 as YNNKEL (reference sequence). There are 17 residues in the CDR3. This chain's CDR3 is CASSQGIRLAGANEQFF. In DNA form, the CDR3 reads TGTGCCAGCAGCCAAGGGATTAGGCTAGCGGGAGCGAATGAGCAGTTCTTC.

This clonotype was counted between two and nine times. Here the CDR3 DNA reads TGTGCCAGCAGCCGGGACAGCGGTGAGCAGTTCTTC. Residues: CASSRDSGEQFF. This chain uses TRBV6-5 with TRBJ2-1; the match to TRBD1 covers 7 bases. The V and J ends lost 6 bases and 9 bases, in that order; junction bases with no gene match: 5. The germline V gene encodes CDR1 MNHEY and CDR2 SVGAGI. The CDR3 contains 12 residues.

This chain uses TRBV7-8 with TRBJ2-1; a possible D gene is TRBD2 (5 bases). The CDR3 extends over 15 amino acids. Trimming cost V 4 bases and J 3 bases, with 13 bases left between them. The germline V gene has CDR1 SGHVS and CDR2 FQNEAQ. The CDR3: CASSSSEGFYNEQFF. CDR3 DNA sequence: TGTGCCAGCAGCTCCTCCGAGGGCTTCTACAATGAGCAGTTCTTC.

A few counts support this clonotype. The gene calls are TRBV7-8 and TRBJ2-3; 10 bases map to TRBD1. Trimming cost V 6 bases and J 2 bases; bases outside gene matches: 8. CDR1 SGHVS and CDR2 FQNEAQ come from the germline V gene. The CDR3 length is 16 residues. Here the CDR3 DNA reads TGTGCCAGCAGTACGACCGGGACAGGGGCCACAGATACGCAGTATTTT. Residues: CASSTTGTGATDTQYF.

The chain employs TRBV20-1 and TRBJ1-1; a weak D match, TRBD1 (5 bases). This CDR3 has 12 amino acids. The germline gives CDR1 DFQATT, CDR2 SNEGSKA (reference sequence). V was cut by 5 bases and J by 7 bases, with 14 bases left in between. The CDR3: CSAGAERVEAFF. As DNA, the CDR3 is TGCAGTGCTGGGGCCGAACGAGTTGAAGCTTTCTTT.

The sample holds a few counts of this clonotype. The chain combines TRBV30 with TRBJ2-3, with D unclear. Per germline, CDR1 GTSNPN and CDR2 SVGIG (reference sequence). CDR3 size: 15 residues. Trimming removed 3 bases at V and 2 bases at J, with 15 bases between. The CDR3 reads CAWRDGRYLTDTQYF. CDR3 sequence (DNA): TGTGCCTGGAGGGACGGGCGTTACCTCACAGATACGCAGTATTTT.

The chain has TRBV7-9 and TRBJ2-7, with a possible D match to TRBD2 (5 bases). Trimming took off 4 bases at V and 6 bases at J, with 16 bases between the two ends. Germline assignment: CDR1 SEHNR and CDR2 FQNEAQ (reference sequence). The CDR3 has 14 amino acids. The CDR3 is CASSSGGFTVEQYF. CDR3 coding DNA: TGTGCCAGCAGCTCCGGAGGTTTTACGGTCGAGCAGTACTTC.

The CDR3 bases are TGTGCCAGCAGCTTCGGGGGTCCGCAGTTCTTC. It yields the protein CASSFGGPQFF. The rearrangement joins TRBV7-2 to TRBJ2-1; tentatively, D is TRBD2 (6 bases). CDR3 length equals 11 residues. The V gene's germline CDR1 is SGHTA and CDR2 FQGNSA. Trimming shortened V by 3 bases and J by 12 bases, and 9 bases separated the two germline ends.

There are a few counts of this clonotype. This chain links TRBV6-5 with TRBJ1-4, with 7 bases matching TRBD1. There are 14 residues in the CDR3. With 6 bases clipped from V and 7 bases from J, the junction kept 8 bases outside the gene matches. Germline V CDR1 and CDR2: MNHEY, SVGAGI. This chain's CDR3 is CASSPTGLGEKLFF. For the CDR3, the DNA is TGTGCCAGCAGCCCGACAGGGTTAGGTGAAAAACTGTTTTTT.

In its sample, this clonotype was seen many times. V is TRBV7-2 and J is TRBJ2-3, with 10 bases aligning to TRBD2. The V gene's germline CDR1 is SGHTA and CDR2 FQGNSA. Trimming took 2 bases from V and 0 from J; bases not matched to a gene: 8. The CDR3 is made up of 18 amino acids. The CDR3 DNA reads TGTGCCAGCAGCTTATTCGCCCTAGCGGGAGCTAGCACAGATACGCAGTATTTT. This codes for CASSLFALAGASTDTQYF.